This T cell receptor beta chain was sequenced in a study of Graves' ophthalmopathy and Graves' hyperthyroidism. As the template, RNA transcripts were used to amplify TCR beta CDR3 regions. In the first round, RT-PCR was carried out with HTBI primers, and a multiplex PCR formed the second round. One entry per CDR3 protein, called by TCRdb with MiXCR from the multiplex PCR reads. This sample has 40,000 to 45,000 distinct CDR3 sequences, with about 50% found just once. Turning to this clonotype: Its antigen remains unidentified.

Study findings and constraints: With a specificity of around 72% and a sensitivity of around 70%, the model predicted ophthalmopathy progression. Most expanded clonotypes from thyroid (those above 0.001 frequency) were also found in blood.

All donors with ophthalmopathy were recorded as having moderate-to-severe activity, CAS ≥3, NOSPECS ≥4 and a duration under 3 months. Source material: peripheral blood. The TCR comes from an adult man with Graves' ophthalmopathy.

The DNA of the CDR3 is TGTGCCAGCAGCTTAGGGTACACCGAAGATGGCTACACCTTC. Residues: CASSLGYTEDGYTF. The chain couples TRBV7-6 to TRBJ1-2, with no clear D. This CDR3 is 14 amino acids long. Deletions cut 1 base from V and 6 bases from J, with 12 bases between. Germline V CDR1 and CDR2: SGHVS, FNYEAQ.